The present TCR beta chain was sequenced within a study of beta chain features in type 1 diabetes. Turning to the study itself: In age, gender and cell yields, patients were similar to healthy donors. In all, more than 90,000,000 sorted cells from all samples were analyzed.

As to this clone: This sample includes further DNA sequences coding for the same CDR3.

The study reverse transcribed the entire isolated RNA, so it sequenced expressed TCRB transcripts. Sequencing of naive, central memory and regulatory T cell samples gave an average of approximately 3.3 million reads. Here immunoSEQ multiplex PCR was the method, and the copy in TCRdb shows in-frame clones only, minus some. The sample has about 360,000 clones, roughly 13% seen once. The TCR was taken from a young man in good health. Sequencing was performed on naive CD4+ T cells from blood.

The chain's CDR3 is CASSPEGLAGANTGELFF. For the CDR3, the DNA is TGCGCCAGCAGCCCGGAAGGGCTAGCGGGGGCGAACACCGGGGAGCTGTTTTTT. The chain couples TRBV4-3 to TRBJ2-2, with TRBD2 identical over 10 bases. V shed 4 bases and J 0 bases; nucleotides not matched to a gene: 8. There are 18 residues in the CDR3. The germline CDR1 and CDR2 sequences are LGHNA and YSLEER.